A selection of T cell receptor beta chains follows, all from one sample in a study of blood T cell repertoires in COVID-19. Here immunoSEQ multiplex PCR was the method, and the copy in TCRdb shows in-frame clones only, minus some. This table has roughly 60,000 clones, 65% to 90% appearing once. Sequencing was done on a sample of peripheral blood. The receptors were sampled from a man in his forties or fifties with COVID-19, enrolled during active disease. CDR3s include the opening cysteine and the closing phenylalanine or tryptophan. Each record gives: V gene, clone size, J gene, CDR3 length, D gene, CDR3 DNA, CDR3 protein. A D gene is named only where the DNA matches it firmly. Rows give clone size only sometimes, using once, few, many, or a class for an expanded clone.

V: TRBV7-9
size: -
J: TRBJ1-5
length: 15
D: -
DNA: TGTGCCAGCAGCCTCACGACAGGAGGCAATCAGCCCCAGCATTTT
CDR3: CASSLTTGGNQPQHF

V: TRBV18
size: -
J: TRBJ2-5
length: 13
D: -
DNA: TGTGCCAGCTCACCGACGGGGATAGAGACCCAGTACTTC
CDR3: CASSPTGIETQYF

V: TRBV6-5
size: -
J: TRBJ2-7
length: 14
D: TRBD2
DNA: TGTGCCAGCAGTTACCCGGCGGGGGGTGGGGAGCAGTACTTC
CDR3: CASSYPAGGGEQYF

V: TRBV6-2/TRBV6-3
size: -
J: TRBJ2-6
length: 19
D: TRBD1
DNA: TGTGCCAGCAGTCCCAGGGACAGGGGGCGATTGTCTGGGGCCAACGTCCTGACTTTC
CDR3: CASSPRDRGRLSGANVLTF

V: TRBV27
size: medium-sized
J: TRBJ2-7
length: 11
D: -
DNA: TGTGCCAGCAGTTCCGGACTCGTGCAGTACTTC
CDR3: CASSSGLVQYF

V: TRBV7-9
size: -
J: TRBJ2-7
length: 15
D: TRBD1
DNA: TGTGCCAGCAGCTTCGGACAGGGGATTTCCTACGAGCAGTACTTC
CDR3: CASSFGQGISYEQYF

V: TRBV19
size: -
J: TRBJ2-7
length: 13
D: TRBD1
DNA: TGTGCCAGTAGAAAGACAGGGAACTACGAGCAGTACTTC
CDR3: CASRKTGNYEQYF

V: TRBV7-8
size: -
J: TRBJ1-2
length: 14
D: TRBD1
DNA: TGTGCCAGCAGCTTCCGGGACAGGGGACGTGGCTACACCTTC
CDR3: CASSFRDRGRGYTF

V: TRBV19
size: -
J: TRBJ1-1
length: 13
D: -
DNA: TGTGCCAGTAGTACCCGACAGAACACTGAAGCTTTCTTT
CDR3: CASSTRQNTEAFF

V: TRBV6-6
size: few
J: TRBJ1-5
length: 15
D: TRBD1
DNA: TGTGCCAGCATCCCCGGACAGGGGTCAACTCAGCCCCAGCATTTT
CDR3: CASIPGQGSTQPQHF

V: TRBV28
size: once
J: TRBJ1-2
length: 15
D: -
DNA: TGTGCCAGCAGTCCGACTAGGGGTCCGGGCTATGGCTACACCTTC
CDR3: CASSPTRGPGYGYTF

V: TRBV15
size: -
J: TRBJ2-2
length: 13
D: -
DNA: TGTGCCACCAGCAAACAGCTTACCGGGGAGCTGTTTTTT
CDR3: CATSKQLTGELFF

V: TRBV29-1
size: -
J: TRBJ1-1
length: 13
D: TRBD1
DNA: TGCAGCGTTGAAGGGGACAGGGGGCCTGAAGCTTTCTTT
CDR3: CSVEGDRGPEAFF

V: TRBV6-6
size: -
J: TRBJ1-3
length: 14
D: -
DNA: TGTGCCAGCAGTTACTCGACAGCAGGAAACACCATATATTTT
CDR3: CASSYSTAGNTIYF

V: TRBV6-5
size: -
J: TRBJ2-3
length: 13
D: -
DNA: TGTGCCAGCAGTGACTCCCTTGCAGATACGCAGTATTTT
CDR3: CASSDSLADTQYF

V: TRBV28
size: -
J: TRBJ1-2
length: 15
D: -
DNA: TGTGCCAGCAGTTCATACGGGGGAGCTAACTATGGCTACACCTTC
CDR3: CASSSYGGANYGYTF

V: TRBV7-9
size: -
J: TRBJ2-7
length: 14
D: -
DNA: TGTGCCAGCAGCTTTTCAGTTCCGGGGAACGAGCAGTACTTC
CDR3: CASSFSVPGNEQYF

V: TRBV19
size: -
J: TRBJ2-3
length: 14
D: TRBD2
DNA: TGTGCCAGTAGGACTAGCGGGAGCACAGATACGCAGTATTTT
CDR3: CASRTSGSTDTQYF

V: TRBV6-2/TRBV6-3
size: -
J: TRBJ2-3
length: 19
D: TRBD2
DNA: TGTGCCAGCAGTTACTCAGCGGAACTAGCGGGAGGGTTCACAGATACGCAGTATTTT
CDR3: CASSYSAELAGGFTDTQYF

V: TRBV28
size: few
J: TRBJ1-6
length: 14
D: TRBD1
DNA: TGTGCCAGCAGCCTCGACAGGGGCTATTCACCCCTCCACTTT
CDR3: CASSLDRGYSPLHF

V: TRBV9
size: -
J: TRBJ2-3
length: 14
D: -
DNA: TGTGCCAGCAGCGTAGCAAGAGGCGCAGATACGCAGTATTTT
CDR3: CASSVARGADTQYF

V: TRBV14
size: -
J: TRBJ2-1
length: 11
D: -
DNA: TGTGCCAGCAGCCGAGTTAATGAGCAGTTCTTC
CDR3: CASSRVNEQFF

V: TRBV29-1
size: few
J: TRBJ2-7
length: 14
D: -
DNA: TGCAGCGTTCGGGCGGGGGCGCCCCCCTACGAGCAGTACTTC
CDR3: CSVRAGAPPYEQYF

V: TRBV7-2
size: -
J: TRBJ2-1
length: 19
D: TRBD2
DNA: TGTGCCAGCAGCTTCTCTTCTAGGGTGTCTAGCGGGGGCCGAGGTGAGCAGTTCTTC
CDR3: CASSFSSRVSSGGRGEQFF

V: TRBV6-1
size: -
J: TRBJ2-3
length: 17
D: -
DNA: TGTGCCAGCAGTGAATATAACGGAGTTACTAGCACAGATACGCAGTATTTT
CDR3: CASSEYNGVTSTDTQYF

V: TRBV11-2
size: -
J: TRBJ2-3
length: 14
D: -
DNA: TGTGCCAGCAAAATGGCGGCCGGCACAGATACGCAGTATTTT
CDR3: CASKMAAGTDTQYF

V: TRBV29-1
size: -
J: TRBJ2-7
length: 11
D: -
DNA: TGCAGCGTTAGAGTCGCCGTCGAGCAGTACTTC
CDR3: CSVRVAVEQYF

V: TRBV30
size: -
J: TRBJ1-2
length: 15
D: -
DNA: TGTGCCTCCACGAGGGGGGGTTTAGCTAACTATGGCTACACCTTC
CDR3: CASTRGGLANYGYTF

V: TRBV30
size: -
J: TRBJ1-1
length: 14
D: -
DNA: TGTGCCTGGAGGGTAGGGGCGTGGGGCACTGAAGCTTTCTTT
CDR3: CAWRVGAWGTEAFF

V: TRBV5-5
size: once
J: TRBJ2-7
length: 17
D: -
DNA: TGTGCCAGCAGCTCCAAATTATCAGGGTCTCTGGTCTACGAGCAGTACTTC
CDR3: CASSSKLSGSLVYEQYF

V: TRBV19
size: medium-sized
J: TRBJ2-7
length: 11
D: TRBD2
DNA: TGTGCCACGGGGGGTGTGGGAGAGCAGTACTTC
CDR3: CATGGVGEQYF

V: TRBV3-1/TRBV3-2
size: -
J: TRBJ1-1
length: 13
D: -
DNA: TGTGCCAGCAGCCCCCTTTTGAGGACTGAAGCTTTCTTT
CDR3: CASSPLLRTEAFF

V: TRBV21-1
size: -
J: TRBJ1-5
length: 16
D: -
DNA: TGTGCCAGCAGCAAAGGACAGGGTCTCAGCAATCAGCCCCAGCATTTT
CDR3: CASSKGQGLSNQPQHF

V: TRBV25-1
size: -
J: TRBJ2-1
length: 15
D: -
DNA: TGTGCCAGCAGTCCTTCTAGAGGGTTCTACAATGAGCAGTTCTTC
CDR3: CASSPSRGFYNEQFF

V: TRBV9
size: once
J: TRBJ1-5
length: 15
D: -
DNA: TGTGCCAGCAGCGTAGAAGGGTCAGGGAATCAGCCCCAGCATTTT
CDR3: CASSVEGSGNQPQHF

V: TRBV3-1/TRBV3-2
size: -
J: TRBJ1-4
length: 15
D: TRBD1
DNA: TGTGCCAGCAGCGCTCGGACAGGGGGCAATGAAAAACTGTTTTTT
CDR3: CASSARTGGNEKLFF

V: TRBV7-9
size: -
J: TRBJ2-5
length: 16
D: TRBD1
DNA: TGTGCCAGCAGCTTAGACGGACAGGGGTCCCGAGAGACCCAGTACTTC
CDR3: CASSLDGQGSRETQYF

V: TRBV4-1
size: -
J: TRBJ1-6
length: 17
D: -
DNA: TGCGCCAGCAGCCAAGACGCTCTTGGGGGGTATAATTCACCCCTCCACTTT
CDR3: CASSQDALGGYNSPLHF

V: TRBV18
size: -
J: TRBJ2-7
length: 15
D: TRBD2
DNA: TGTGCCAGCTCACCACTCTCCGCGGGAGGGTACGAGCAGTACTTC
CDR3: CASSPLSAGGYEQYF

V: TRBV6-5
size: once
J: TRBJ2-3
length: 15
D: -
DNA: TGTGCCAGCAGAAAGACAGGCCCTCACCCAGATCCGCAGTATTTT
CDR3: CASRKTGPHPDPQYF

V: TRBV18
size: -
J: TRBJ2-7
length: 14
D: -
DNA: TGTGCCAGCTCCCCCCGGCAAGGGGGCTACGAGCAGTACTTC
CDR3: CASSPRQGGYEQYF

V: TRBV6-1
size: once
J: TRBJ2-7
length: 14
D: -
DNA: TGTGCCAGCAGTGAACAGGGGGGTTCCTACGAGCAGTACTTC
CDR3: CASSEQGGSYEQYF

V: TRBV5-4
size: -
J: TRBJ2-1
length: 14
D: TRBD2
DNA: TGTGCCAGCAGCTGGACTAGGCGGGGCAATGAGCAGTTCTTC
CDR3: CASSWTRRGNEQFF

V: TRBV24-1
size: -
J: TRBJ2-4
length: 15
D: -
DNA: TGTGCCACCAGTGATGGGGGACACGCGGCAAACATTCAGTACTTC
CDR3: CATSDGGHAANIQYF

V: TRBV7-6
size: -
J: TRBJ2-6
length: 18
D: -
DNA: TGTGCCAGCAGCCCAACACGTGAATCACAAAGTCGGGCCAACGTCCTGACTTTC
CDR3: CASSPTRESQSRANVLTF

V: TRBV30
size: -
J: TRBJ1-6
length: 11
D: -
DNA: TGTGCCCTGCGGGAGGGTTCACCCCTCCACTTT
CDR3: CALREGSPLHF